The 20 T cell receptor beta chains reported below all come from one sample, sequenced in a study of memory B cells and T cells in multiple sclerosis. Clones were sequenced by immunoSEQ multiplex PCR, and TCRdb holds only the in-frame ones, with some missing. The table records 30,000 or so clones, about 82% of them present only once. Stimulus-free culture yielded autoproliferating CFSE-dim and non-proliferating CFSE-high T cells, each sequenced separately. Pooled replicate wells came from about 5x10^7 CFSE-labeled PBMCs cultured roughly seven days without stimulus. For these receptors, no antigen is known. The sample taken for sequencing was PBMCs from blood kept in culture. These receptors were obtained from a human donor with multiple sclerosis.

The CDR3 region is CASSLEGLAASGLETQYF. DNA of the CDR3: TGCGCCAGCAGCTTGGAAGGCCTAGCGGCTAGCGGGCTAGAGACCCAGTACTTC. The V and J genes are TRBV5-1 and TRBJ2-5; TRBD2 aligns across 8 bases. Germline V lookup: CDR1 SGHRS, CDR2 YFSETQ. J lost 4 bases, V lost 0 bases, and 14 bases had no gene match. This CDR3 has 18 amino acids.

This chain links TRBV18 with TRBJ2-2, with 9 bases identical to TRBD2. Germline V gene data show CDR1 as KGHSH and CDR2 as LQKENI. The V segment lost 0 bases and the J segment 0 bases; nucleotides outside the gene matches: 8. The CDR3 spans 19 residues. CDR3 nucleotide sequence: TGTGCCAGCTCACCACCAGCTAGCGGGAACGCAACGAACACCGGGGAGCTGTTTTTT. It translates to CASSPPASGNATNTGELFF. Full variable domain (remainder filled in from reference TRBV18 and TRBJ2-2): NAGVMQNPRHLVRRRGQEARLRCSPMKGHSHVYWYRQLPEEGLKFMVYLQKENIIDESGMPKERFSAEFPKEGPSILRIQQVVRGDSAAYFCASSPPASGNATNTGELFFGEGSRLTVL.

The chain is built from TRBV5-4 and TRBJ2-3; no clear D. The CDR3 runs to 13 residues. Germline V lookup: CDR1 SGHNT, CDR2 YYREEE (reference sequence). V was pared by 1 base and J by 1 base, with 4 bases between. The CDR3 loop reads CASSLPGTDTQYF. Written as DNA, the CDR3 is TGTGCCAGCAGCTTGCCTGGCACAGATACGCAGTATTTT.

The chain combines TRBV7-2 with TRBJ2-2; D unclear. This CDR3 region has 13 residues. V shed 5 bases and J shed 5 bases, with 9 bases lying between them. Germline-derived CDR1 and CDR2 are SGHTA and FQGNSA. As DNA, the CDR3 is TGTGCCAGCAGCGTGGTTAAGACCGGGGAGCTGTTTTTT. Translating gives CASSVVKTGELFF.

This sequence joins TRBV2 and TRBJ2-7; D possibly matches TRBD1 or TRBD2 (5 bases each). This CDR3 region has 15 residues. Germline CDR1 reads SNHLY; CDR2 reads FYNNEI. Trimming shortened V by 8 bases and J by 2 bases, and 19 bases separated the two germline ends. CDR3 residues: CASQGSGQGPYEQYF. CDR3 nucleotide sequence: TGTGCCAGCCAAGGATCTGGGCAGGGACCCTACGAGCAGTACTTC. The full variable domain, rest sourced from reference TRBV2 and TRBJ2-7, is EPEVTQTPSHQVTQMGQEVILRCVPISNHLYFYWYRQILGQKVEFLVSFYNNEISEKSEIFDDQFSVERPDGSNFTLKIRSTKLEDSAMYFCASQGSGQGPYEQYFGPGTRLTVT.

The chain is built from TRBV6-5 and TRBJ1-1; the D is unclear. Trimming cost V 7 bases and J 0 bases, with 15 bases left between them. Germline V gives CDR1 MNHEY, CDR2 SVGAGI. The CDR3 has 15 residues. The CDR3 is CASNPSDSMNTEAFF. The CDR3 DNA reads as TGTGCCAGCAACCCAAGCGATAGCATGAACACTGAAGCTTTCTTT.

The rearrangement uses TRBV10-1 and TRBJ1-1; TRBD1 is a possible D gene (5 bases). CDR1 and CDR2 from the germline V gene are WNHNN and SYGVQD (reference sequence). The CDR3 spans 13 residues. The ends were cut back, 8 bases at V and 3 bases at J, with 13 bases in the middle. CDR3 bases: TGCGCCAGCCGGGAAGGGGTAGACACTGAAGCTTTCTTT. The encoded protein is CASREGVDTEAFF.

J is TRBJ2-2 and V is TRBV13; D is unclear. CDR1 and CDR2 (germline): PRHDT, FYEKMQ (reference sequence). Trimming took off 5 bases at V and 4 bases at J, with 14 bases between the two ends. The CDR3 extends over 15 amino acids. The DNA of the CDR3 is TGTGCCAGCAGCCCACCTCAGGTGGGCACCGGGGAGCTGTTTTTT. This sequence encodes CASSPPQVGTGELFF.

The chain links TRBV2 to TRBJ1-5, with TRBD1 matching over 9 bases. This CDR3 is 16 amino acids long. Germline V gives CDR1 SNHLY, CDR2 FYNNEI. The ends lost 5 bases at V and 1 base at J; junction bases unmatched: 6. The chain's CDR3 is CASSFLQGASNQPQHF. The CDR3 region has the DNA TGTGCCAGCAGTTTTCTACAGGGGGCGAGCAATCAGCCCCAGCATTTT.

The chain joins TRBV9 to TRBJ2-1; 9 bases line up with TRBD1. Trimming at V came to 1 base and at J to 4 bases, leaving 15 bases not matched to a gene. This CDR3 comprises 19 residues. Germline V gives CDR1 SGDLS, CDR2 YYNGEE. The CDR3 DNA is TGTGCCAGCAGCGTAAACCCCGGGGGGACGGGACAGGGTTACAATGAGCAGTTCTTC. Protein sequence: CASSVNPGGTGQGYNEQFF.

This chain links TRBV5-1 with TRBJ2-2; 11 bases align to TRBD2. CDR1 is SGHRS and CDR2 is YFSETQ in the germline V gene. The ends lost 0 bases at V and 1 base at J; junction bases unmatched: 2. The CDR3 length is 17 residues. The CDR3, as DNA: TGCGCCAGCAGCTTGGGAACTAGCGGGGGGAACACCGGGGAGCTGTTTTTT. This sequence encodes CASSLGTSGGNTGELFF.

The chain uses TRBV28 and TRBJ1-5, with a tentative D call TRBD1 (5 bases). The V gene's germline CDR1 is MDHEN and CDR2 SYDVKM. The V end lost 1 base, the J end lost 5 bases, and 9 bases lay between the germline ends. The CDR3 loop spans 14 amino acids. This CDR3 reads CASSLSSGDQPQHF. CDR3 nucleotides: TGTGCCAGCAGTTTATCGTCGGGGGATCAGCCCCAGCATTTT.

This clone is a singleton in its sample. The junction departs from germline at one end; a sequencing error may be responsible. For the CDR3, the DNA is TGTGCCAGCAGCCGATCGGACAGCTCTGGAAGCACCATATATTTT. Translation: CASSRSDSSGSTIYF. The V call is TRBV7-3, the J call TRBJ1-3; D is possibly TRBD1 (6 bases). This CDR3 is 15 amino acids long. Germline V gives CDR1 SGHTA, CDR2 FQGTGA.

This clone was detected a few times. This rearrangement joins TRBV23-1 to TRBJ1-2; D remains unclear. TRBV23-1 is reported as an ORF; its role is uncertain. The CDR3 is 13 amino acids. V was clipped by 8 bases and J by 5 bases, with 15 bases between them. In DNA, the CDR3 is TGCGCCAGCCGTGACCGGGCGGAATATGGCTACACCTTC. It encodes CASRDRAEYGYTF.

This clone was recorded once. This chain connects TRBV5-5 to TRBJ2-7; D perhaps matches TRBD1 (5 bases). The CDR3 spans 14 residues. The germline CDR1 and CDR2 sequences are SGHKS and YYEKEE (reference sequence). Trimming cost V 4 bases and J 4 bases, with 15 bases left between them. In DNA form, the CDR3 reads TGTGCCAGCAGCAAGCCGGACACTCCATACGAGCAGTACTTC. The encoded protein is CASSKPDTPYEQYF.

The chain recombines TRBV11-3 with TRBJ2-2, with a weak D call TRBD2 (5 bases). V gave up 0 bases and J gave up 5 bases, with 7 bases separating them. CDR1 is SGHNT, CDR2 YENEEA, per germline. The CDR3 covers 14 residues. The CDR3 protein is CASSLDSGTGELFF. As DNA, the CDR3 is TGTGCCAGCAGCTTAGATTCGGGGACCGGGGAGCTGTTTTTT.

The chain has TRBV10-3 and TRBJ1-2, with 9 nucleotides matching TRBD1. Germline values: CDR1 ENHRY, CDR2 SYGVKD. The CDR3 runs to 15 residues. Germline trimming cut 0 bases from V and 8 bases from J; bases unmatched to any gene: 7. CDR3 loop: CAISESRDRGEGYTF. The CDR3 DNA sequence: TGTGCCATCAGTGAGTCCCGTGACAGGGGGGAAGGCTACACCTTC.

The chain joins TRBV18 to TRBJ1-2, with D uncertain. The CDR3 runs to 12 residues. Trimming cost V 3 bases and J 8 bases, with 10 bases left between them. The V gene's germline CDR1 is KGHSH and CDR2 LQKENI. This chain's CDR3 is CASSPTEEGYTF. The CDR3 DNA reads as TGTGCCAGCTCACCGACTGAGGAGGGCTACACCTTC.

CDR3 loop: CASSPRLAGGFGETQYF. The CDR3 DNA reads TGTGCCAGCAGCCCAAGACTAGCGGGAGGGTTCGGAGAGACCCAGTACTTC. The V gene is TRBV9, the J gene TRBJ2-5; 14 bases are a match to TRBD2. V trimming: 4 bases; J trimming: 4 bases; junction bases outside the gene matches: 9. Germline V gene sequence: CDR1 SGDLS, CDR2 YYNGEE. This CDR3 has 17 residues.

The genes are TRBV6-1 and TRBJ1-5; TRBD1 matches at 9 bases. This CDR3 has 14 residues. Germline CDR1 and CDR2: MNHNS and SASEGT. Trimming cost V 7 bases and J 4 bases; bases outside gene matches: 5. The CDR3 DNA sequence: TGTGCCAGCACCCCACAGGGGGCTAATCAGCCCCAGCATTTT. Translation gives CASTPQGANQPQHF.